These 19 T cell receptor beta chains were all obtained from the same sample, sequenced in a study of regulatory T cells in long-lasting Graves disease. Building of the TCR beta libraries involved iRepertoire HTBI primers and Arm-PCR of CDR3 regions. A single record per CDR3 protein comes from TCRdb applying MiXCR to the multiplex PCR reads. The data show about 220,000 distinct CDR3 sequences, roughly a fifth seen once. Time point indicated: newly diagnosed GD, antithyroid drugs for less than 3 months. PBMCs provided the RNA from which the TCR library was made. Another study also made use of these data, one on T cells in Graves' hyperthyroidism and ophthalmopathy.

The specimen was peripheral blood mononuclear cells (PBMCs), collected at new diagnosis, from a patient treated with antithyroid drugs. All receptors come from a young woman with Graves disease.

This clonotype was counted once. This likely traces to a read error, being one base from a far larger clone. The CDR3 ends on some other residue instead of the conserved phenylalanine or tryptophan, so this is likely a read error. The V and J genes are TRBV11-2 and TRBJ2-1; perhaps TRBD1 as D (5 bases). The end of the DNA aligns better with TRBJ2-5, so the J call may be wrong. Per the germline V gene, CDR1 is SGHAT and CDR2 is FQNNGV. The CDR3 runs to 13 residues. The CDR3 is CASSFPRAETQYC. CDR3 DNA: TGTGCCAGCAGCTTCCCCAGGGCCGAGACCCAGTACTGC.

This clonotype was seen at least ten times. Sequence at one end of the junction differs from germline and may be a read error. The J gene is TRBJ1-1, the V gene TRBV2; D gene uncertain. The CDR3 is 15 residues long. Germline V gene sequence: CDR1 SNHLY, CDR2 FYNNEI. The CDR3 region is CASSQALGPSTEAFF. CDR3 nucleotide sequence: TGTGCCAGCAGTCAAGCCTTGGGCCCGAGCACTGAAGCTTTCTTT.

In this sample, this clonotype turned up many times. As DNA, the CDR3 is TGCGCCAGCAGCATTCGGACGGAGGCCCTTAGCAATCAGCCCCAGCATTTT. Translation: CASSIRTEALSNQPQHF. The chain joins TRBV5-1 to TRBJ1-5, with D unclear. Trimming left V 4 bases short and J 0 bases short, with 17 bases between. CDR1 SGHRS and CDR2 YFSETQ come from the germline V gene. This CDR3 comprises 17 residues.

This clonotype appeared many times. CDR3 protein: CASSPPTTTYEQYF. In DNA, the CDR3 is TGTGCCAGCTCACCACCAACTACCACCTACGAGCAGTACTTC. This rearrangement joins TRBV18 to TRBJ2-7, with unresolved D. The CDR3 consists of 14 residues. Germline lookup yields CDR1 KGHSH and CDR2 LQKENI. The V end lost 0 bases, the J end lost 2 bases, and 8 bases lay between the germline ends.

The V gene is TRBV11-2, the J gene TRBJ1-1, with D possibly matching TRBD1 (5 bases). V lost 7 bases and J lost 5, with 14 bases in between. The CDR3 contains 13 residues. CDR1 is SGHAT, CDR2 FQNNGV, per germline. The CDR3 coding sequence is TGTGCCAGCAAGATAGGGTGGGGGACTGAAGCTTTCTTT. It is translated as CASKIGWGTEAFF.

This clonotype was picked up many times. This chain links TRBV19 with TRBJ2-1; D gene uncertain. Trimming removed 3 bases from V and 4 bases from J, with 7 bases in between. This CDR3 region has 13 residues. In germline, CDR1 is LNHDA, CDR2 SQIVND (reference sequence). The CDR3 region is CASSIPEYNEQFF. Here the CDR3 DNA reads TGTGCCAGTAGTATTCCAGAGTACAATGAGCAGTTCTTC. Filled out from reference TRBV19 and TRBJ2-1, the complete variable domain reads DGGITQSPKYLFRKEGQNVTLSCEQNLNHDAMYWYRQDPGQGLRLIYYSQIVNDFQKGDIAEGYSVSREKKESFPLTVTSAQKNPTAFYLCASSIPEYNEQFFGPGTRLTVL.

This clonotype has ten or more counts. The chain links TRBV2 to TRBJ2-1; 7 bases fit TRBD2. J gave up 6 bases and V 6 bases, and 5 bases lay outside the gene matches. This CDR3 contains 13 residues. Looked up from germline, CDR1 is SNHLY and CDR2 is FYNNEI. The CDR3 loop reads CASRIRLANEQFF. In nucleotides, the CDR3 is TGTGCCAGCAGAATCCGACTAGCCAATGAGCAGTTCTTC.

This clonotype was counted ten times or more. This chain uses TRBV28 with TRBJ2-4, with 10 bases fitting TRBD2. J lost 4 bases, V lost 5 bases, and 5 bases had no gene match. CDR1 is MDHEN and CDR2 is SYDVKM in the germline V gene. This CDR3 spans 15 amino acids. CDR3 loop: CASSPGTSEKNIQYF. The CDR3 DNA follows: TGTGCCAGCAGTCCAGGGACTAGCGAGAAAAACATTCAGTACTTC.

This clonotype was recorded many times. The V call is TRBV6-1, the J call TRBJ2-5, with 7 bases identical to TRBD2. CDR3 length: 15 residues. Looked up from germline, CDR1 is MNHNS and CDR2 is SASEGT. The V segment lost 6 bases and the J segment 4 bases; nucleotides outside the gene matches: 11. The CDR3 is CASSVQTSFAETQYF. The CDR3 region has the DNA TGTGCCAGCAGCGTTCAGACTAGCTTCGCAGAGACCCAGTACTTC.

This clonotype appeared many times. V is TRBV20-1 and J is TRBJ1-2, with 10 bases that match TRBD1. The CDR3 spans 12 residues. CDR1 is DFQATT, CDR2 SNEGSKA, per germline (reference sequence). CDR3 sequence (DNA): TGCAGCCCGGGACAGGGGAACTATGGCTACACCTTC. Its translation: CSPGQGNYGYTF.

Worth noting for this clonotype: A far bigger clonotype differs at one base, so this is likely a read error. The chain has TRBV11-1 and TRBJ2-7; 10 bases line up with TRBD2. Germline V CDR1 and CDR2: SGHAT, FQDESV (reference sequence). The ends lost 4 bases at V and 5 bases at J; junction bases unmatched: 8. The CDR3 length is 15 residues. The CDR3: CASSSGLAVANEQYF. The DNA for the CDR3 is TGTGCCAGCAGCTCCGGACTAGCGGTCGCCAACGAGCAGTACTTC. Supplemented by reference TRBV11-1 and TRBJ2-7, the full variable domain reads EAEVAQSPRYKITEKSQAVAFWCDPISGHATLYWYRQILGQGPELLVQFQDESVVDDSQLPKDRFSAERLKGVDSTLKIQPAELGDSAMYLCASSSGLAVANEQYFGPGTRLTVT.

This clonotype was recorded many times. V usage is TRBV11-2 and J usage is TRBJ2-5; a weak D match, TRBD2 (6 bases). V lost 5 bases and J lost 9, with 13 bases in between. CDR1 SGHAT and CDR2 FQNNGV come from the germline V gene. This CDR3 is 12 amino acids long. CDR3 DNA: TGTGCCAGCAGCCTCATCGGGGAGGCCCAGTACTTC. This codes for CASSLIGEAQYF.

The table lists this clonotype with many counts. This chain joins TRBV6-1 and TRBJ1-2; TRBD1 agrees at 12 bases. The CDR3 totals 15 residues. Trimming at V came to 4 bases and at J to 4 bases, leaving 4 bases not matched to a gene. Looked up from germline, CDR1 is MNHNS and CDR2 is SASEGT. As DNA, the CDR3 is TGTGCCAGCAGTGGGGACAGGGGGCGCGTCTATGGCTACACCTTC. Translated, it gives CASSGDRGRVYGYTF.

This clonotype was seen repeatedly, ten times or more. V usage is TRBV10-2 and J usage is TRBJ2-5; D not certain. Trimming stripped 7 bases from V and 5 bases from J, with 8 bases between. Germline V CDR1 and CDR2: WSHSY, SAAADI. The CDR3 runs 11 residues. The CDR3 DNA sequence: TGCGCCAGCACGGCGTCCGAGACCCAGTACTTC. Translating it yields CASTASETQYF.

The rearrangement uses TRBV15 and TRBJ1-5; perhaps TRBD1 as D (5 bases). Germline values: CDR1 LNHNV, CDR2 YYDKDF (reference sequence). The CDR3 sequence is 15 residues long. Trimming took off 0 bases at V and 5 bases at J, with 11 bases between the two ends. Here the CDR3 DNA reads TGTGCCACCAGCAGAGATTGGGGGTTGGATCAGCCCCAGCATTTT. Translated, it gives CATSRDWGLDQPQHF.

This clonotype appeared many times. This rearrangement joins TRBV11-3 to TRBJ2-2, with TRBD1 identical over 8 bases. The CDR3 covers 18 residues. The germline CDR1 and CDR2 sequences are SGHNT and YENEEA. Trimming took 4 bases from V and 1 from J; bases not matched to a gene: 11. In DNA, the CDR3 is TGTGCCAGCAGCTCCTATCGAGTGACAGGGGAGAACACCGGGGAGCTGTTTTTT. This sequence encodes CASSSYRVTGENTGELFF.

This clonotype was counted many times. The chain carries TRBV12-3 or TRBV12-4 and TRBJ2-7, with TRBD1 matching over 9 bases. V gave up 5 bases and J gave up 5 bases; unmatched junction bases: 10. The CDR3 runs to 15 residues. The CDR3, as DNA: TGTGCCAGCAGTCGCCCCGGACAGGGGAGTAACGAGCAGTACTTC. Translated, it gives CASSRPGQGSNEQYF.

About this clonotype: Only one base separates this from a far larger clonotype, so it likely reflects a read error. This CDR3 fails to terminate in the conserved phenylalanine or tryptophan, so it likely reflects a read error. V and J are TRBV13 and TRBJ2-1; 11 bases map to TRBD2. The V gene end was trimmed by 6 bases and the J gene end by 5 bases; junction bases not matched to a gene: 9. CDR3 length: 16 residues. The germline gives CDR1 PRHDT, CDR2 FYEKMQ (reference sequence). The CDR3 reads CASSTRGLAANNEQFL. CDR3 sequence (DNA): TGTGCCAGCAGTACCCGGGGACTAGCGGCTAACAATGAGCAGTTCCTC.

This clonotype came up many times. The V gene is TRBV3-1, the J gene TRBJ1-5; 8 nucleotides agree with TRBD1. This CDR3 comprises 17 residues. After removal of 4 bases from V and 4 bases from J, the junction contained 12 bases not matched to a gene. CDR1 LGHDT and CDR2 YNNKEL come from the germline V gene (reference sequence). CDR3 residues: CASSPRAFRGLNQPQHF. The CDR3 DNA is TGTGCCAGCAGCCCAAGGGCCTTCAGGGGGCTAAATCAGCCCCAGCATTTT.